This T cell receptor (beta chain) was captured in a study of blood T cell repertoires in COVID-19. Sequencing was performed with immunoSEQ multiplex PCR; in TCRdb, only in-frame clones are kept and a portion is missing. The sample lists 150,000 to 200,000 clones, around nine tenths occurring once. Looked up from germline, CDR1 is SGHDT and CDR2 is YYEEEE. The CDR3 sequence is 16 residues long. Trimming took off 0 bases at V and 0 bases at J, with 10 bases between the two ends. This sequence was found in a man between 65 and 85 years old with active or convalescent COVID-19. What was sequenced was peripheral blood. This chain links TRBV5-6 with TRBJ2-4; D remains unclear. The CDR3 protein is CASSLGNSLAKNIQYF. As DNA, the CDR3 is TGTGCCAGCAGCTTGGGAAACAGCCTAGCCAAAAACATTCAGTACTTC.